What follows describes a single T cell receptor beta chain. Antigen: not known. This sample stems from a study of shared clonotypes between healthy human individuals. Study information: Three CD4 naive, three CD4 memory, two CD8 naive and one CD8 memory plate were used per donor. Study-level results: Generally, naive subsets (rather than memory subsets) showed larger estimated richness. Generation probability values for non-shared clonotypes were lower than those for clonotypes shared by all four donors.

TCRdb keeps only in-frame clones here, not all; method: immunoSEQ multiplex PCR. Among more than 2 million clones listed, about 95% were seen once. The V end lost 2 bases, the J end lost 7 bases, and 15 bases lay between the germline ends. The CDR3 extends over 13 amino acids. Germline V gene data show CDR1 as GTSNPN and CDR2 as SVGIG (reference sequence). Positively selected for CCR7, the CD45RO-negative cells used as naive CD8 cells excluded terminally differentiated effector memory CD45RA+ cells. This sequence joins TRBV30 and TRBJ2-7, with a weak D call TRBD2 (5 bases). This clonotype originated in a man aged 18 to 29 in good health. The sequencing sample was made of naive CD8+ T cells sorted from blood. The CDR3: CAWSRGQGGEQYF. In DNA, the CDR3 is TGTGCCTGGAGTCGAGGGCAAGGCGGAGAGCAGTACTTC.